The entry that follows covers one T cell receptor (beta chain) sequence. The entry originates in a study of blood T cell repertoires in COVID-19. Some clones are missing from TCRdb's copy, which holds only in-frame ones; the method was immunoSEQ multiplex PCR. The table lists 95,000 to 100,000 clones, about four fifths of them singletons. Germline CDR1 reads SGHAT; CDR2 reads FQNNGV. Trimming removed 1 base from V and 1 base from J, with 7 bases in between. The CDR3 sequence is 14 residues long. This sequence joins TRBV11-2 and TRBJ1-1; D perhaps matches TRBD1 (6 bases). The sequence was collected from a woman of 80 years or more with active or convalescent COVID-19. Source material: peripheral blood. The CDR3 sequence: CASSLGGGNTEAFF. As DNA, the CDR3 is TGTGCCAGCAGCTTAGGAGGGGGGAACACTGAAGCTTTCTTT.